Ten or more counts support the clone carrying this TCR beta chain. Its antigen is unidentified. The data belong to a study of T cells in Graves' hyperthyroidism and ophthalmopathy. Researchers amplified the TCR beta CDR3 regions from RNA transcripts. First-round RT-PCR of the TCR CDR3 relied on the HTBI primer set. Each CDR3 protein gets one entry after TCRdb re-called the multiplex PCR reads with MiXCR. The table has fewer than 450,000 distinct CDR3 sequences, 11% to 15% seen once; the top ten hold over 25%. General study points: Patients with ophthalmopathy were separated from those with stable hyperthyroidism by a 13 V-J model. Also found in blood were most expanded thyroid clonotypes above 0.001.

J gave up 3 bases and V 3 bases, and 11 bases lay outside the gene matches. Germline CDR1 and CDR2: SQVTM and ANQGSEA. The CDR3 spans 15 residues. The chain joins TRBV29-1 to TRBJ2-7, with 7 bases matching TRBD2. Sequencing was done on a sample of blood. The TCR originated in a man aged 50-59 years with Graves' ophthalmopathy. This chain's CDR3 is CSVEGLDGRNYEQYF. The CDR3 coding sequence is TGCAGCGTTGAGGGGTTAGACGGGAGGAACTACGAGCAGTACTTC.